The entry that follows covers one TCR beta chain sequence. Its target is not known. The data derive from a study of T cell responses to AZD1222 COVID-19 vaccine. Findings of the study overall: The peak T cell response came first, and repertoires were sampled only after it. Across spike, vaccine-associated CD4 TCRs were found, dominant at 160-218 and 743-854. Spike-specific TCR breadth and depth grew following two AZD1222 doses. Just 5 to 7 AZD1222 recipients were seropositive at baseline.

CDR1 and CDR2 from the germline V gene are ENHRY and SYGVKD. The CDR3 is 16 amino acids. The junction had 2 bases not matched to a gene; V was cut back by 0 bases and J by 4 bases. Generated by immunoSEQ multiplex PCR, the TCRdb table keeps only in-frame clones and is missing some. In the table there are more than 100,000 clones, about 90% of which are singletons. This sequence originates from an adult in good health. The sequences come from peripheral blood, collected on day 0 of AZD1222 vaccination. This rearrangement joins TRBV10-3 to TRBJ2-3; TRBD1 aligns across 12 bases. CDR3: CAISESGTGGSDTQYF. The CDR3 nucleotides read TGTGCCATCAGTGAGTCGGGGACAGGGGGCTCAGATACGCAGTATTTT.